The 18 T cell receptor beta chains reported below all come from one sample, sequenced in a study of blood T cell repertoires in COVID-19. Sequencing used immunoSEQ multiplex PCR; TCRdb keeps in-frame clones, though not all of them. The sample holds approximately 90,000 clones, roughly 80% seen once. The material sequenced was peripheral blood. Source of these receptors: a human donor in a cohort sampled during active COVID-19.

The J gene is TRBJ2-7, the V gene TRBV5-1, with 7 bases fitting TRBD2. Losses at the gene ends were 3 bases for V and 0 bases for J; bases not matched to a gene: 9. The CDR3 covers 16 residues. Germline CDR1 SGHRS, CDR2 YFSETQ. The CDR3 DNA follows: TGCGCCAGCAGCTACGAGACGGGGGGAACCTCCTACGAGCAGTACTTC. It encodes CASSYETGGTSYEQYF.

This clone was observed once. The chain carries TRBV7-3 and TRBJ2-3, with D possibly matching TRBD1 (5 bases). Looked up from germline, CDR1 is SGHTA and CDR2 is FQGTGA. Deletions cut 5 bases from V and 4 bases from J, with 19 bases between. The CDR3 is 16 amino acids. The CDR3 spells CASSTRARGSPDTQYF. In DNA form, the CDR3 reads TGTGCCAGCAGCACACGCGCAAGGGGCTCTCCAGATACGCAGTATTTT.

This clone is a singleton in its sample. The rearrangement links TRBV5-4 to TRBJ1-1; weak D call: TRBD1 (6 bases). The CDR3 sequence is 13 residues long. Germline values: CDR1 SGHNT, CDR2 YYREEE (reference sequence). V lost 2 bases to trimming and J lost 7 bases, with 12 bases between them. DNA of the CDR3: TGTGCCAGCAGCTTCCCCGGACAGTTTGAAGCTTTCTTT. Amino acids: CASSFPGQFEAFF.

This clone was observed a few times. The V gene is TRBV7-9, the J gene TRBJ2-1, with D unresolved. With 11 bases removed from V and 5 bases from J, the gap between germline ends came to 10 bases. This CDR3 comprises 11 residues. CDR1 and CDR2 (germline): SEHNR, FQNEAQ (reference sequence). CDR3 protein: CAAGPNNEQFF. DNA of the CDR3: TGTGCCGCTGGGCCAAACAATGAGCAGTTCTTC.

The chain links TRBV5-4 to TRBJ2-1, with D tentatively TRBD2 (6 bases). The V gene's germline CDR1 is SGHNT and CDR2 YYREEE (reference sequence). Trimming removed 4 bases at V and 0 bases at J, with 14 bases between. CDR3 length: 16 amino acids. This chain's CDR3 is CASSRGVAASYNEQFF. CDR3 bases: TGTGCCAGCAGCCGAGGTGTAGCGGCCTCCTACAATGAGCAGTTCTTC.

The genes are TRBV11-2 and TRBJ2-1; a possible D gene is TRBD2 (6 bases). Trimming removed 2 bases at V and 14 bases at J, with 22 bases between. This CDR3 spans 15 amino acids. Germline loops: CDR1 SGHAT, CDR2 FQNNGV. DNA of the CDR3: TGTGCCAGCAGCTTATATACTAGTGGGGGGTTGGAGGAGTTCTTC. This translates into CASSLYTSGGLEEFF.

The chain links TRBV15 to TRBJ1-4; TRBD1 is a possible D gene (6 bases). This CDR3 has 15 amino acids. Germline loops: CDR1 LNHNV, CDR2 YYDKDF (reference sequence). Trimming stripped 3 bases from V and 13 bases from J, with 21 bases between. CDR3 in DNA: TGTGCCACCAGCAGTCCCACGGGGGGGGCCCTGGGACTGTTTTTT. Its protein product is CATSSPTGGALGLFF.

This chain joins TRBV13 and TRBJ2-2; D uncertain. The length of the CDR3 is 13 residues. Trimming removed 1 base at V and 8 bases at J, with 8 bases between. Germline lookup yields CDR1 PRHDT and CDR2 FYEKMQ (reference sequence). CDR3 residues: CASSLVLRGELFF. In DNA form, the CDR3 reads TGTGCCAGCAGCTTAGTACTACGTGGGGAGCTGTTTTTT.

The chain couples TRBV7-3 to TRBJ1-5, with D possibly matching TRBD1 (5 bases). The CDR3 is 14 residues long. In germline, CDR1 is SGHTA, CDR2 FQGTGA. The V and J ends lost 2 bases and 3 bases respectively, with 8 bases between them. CDR3 bases: TGTGCCAGCAGCTTAGGACATTCCAATCAGCCCCAGCATTTT. Its protein product is CASSLGHSNQPQHF. The full variable domain, completed using reference TRBV7-3 and TRBJ1-5, is GAGVSQTPSNKVTEKGKYVELRCDPISGHTALYWYRQSLGQGPEFLIYFQGTGAADDSGLPNDRFFAVRPEGSVSTLKIQRTERGDSAVYLCASSLGHSNQPQHFGDGTRLSIL.

The rearrangement links TRBV2 to TRBJ2-2; TRBD1 matches at 8 bases. Germline V gene lookup returns CDR1 SNHLY and CDR2 FYNNEI. This CDR3 comprises 15 residues. V lost 6 bases to trimming and J lost 2 bases; unmatched junction nucleotides: 5. The CDR3 DNA reads TGTGCCAGCAGGCATCAGGGGGCTAACACCGGGGAGCTGTTTTTT. Its protein product is CASRHQGANTGELFF.

The chain employs TRBV7-9 and TRBJ1-4; no clear D. This CDR3 has 16 residues. V was cut by 8 bases and J by 4 bases, with 20 bases left in between. Germline assignment: CDR1 SEHNR and CDR2 FQNEAQ (reference sequence). The chain's CDR3 is CASSDQRRNINEKLFF. The CDR3 nucleotides are TGTGCCAGCTCCGACCAGCGTAGGAATATTAATGAAAAACTGTTTTTT.

V gene TRBV2 combines with J gene TRBJ2-2, with TRBD1 matching 7 bases. Per the germline V gene, CDR1 is SNHLY and CDR2 is FYNNEI. The length of the CDR3 is 13 residues. With 8 bases clipped from V and 3 bases from J, the junction kept 3 bases outside the gene matches. The CDR3 nucleotides read TGTGCCAGCGGCAGGGGGTACACCGGGGAGCTGTTTTTT. This codes for CASGRGYTGELFF.

The rearrangement links TRBV5-6 to TRBJ2-5, with 7 bases identical to TRBD2. The CDR3 has 15 amino acids. CDR1 and CDR2 from the germline V gene are SGHDT and YYEEEE. V lost 2 bases to trimming and J lost 4 bases; unmatched junction nucleotides: 8. CDR3 nucleotides: TGTGCCAGCAGCTTTTGGGGCAGGGAGGGAGAGACCCAGTACTTC. This codes for CASSFWGREGETQYF.

As concerns this clone: Additional DNA sequences in this sample encode the identical CDR3. The chain joins TRBV27 to TRBJ2-7; D not certain. Germline V lookup: CDR1 MNHEY, CDR2 SMNVEV (reference sequence). Trimming shortened V by 7 bases and J by 12 bases, and 25 bases separated the two germline ends. CDR3 length: 14 amino acids. The CDR3 DNA reads TGTGCCAGCATTCCGAGTGGTCAGGCCAACCGTCGGTACTTC. Its protein product is CASIPSGQANRRYF.

This chain connects TRBV7-9 to TRBJ1-2; no firm D call. V lost 0 bases and J lost 4, with 6 bases in between. The CDR3 sequence is 13 residues long. CDR1 is SEHNR, CDR2 FQNEAQ, per germline (reference sequence). CDR3 region: CASSLARSYGYTF. CDR3 nucleotide sequence: TGTGCCAGCAGCTTAGCGCGATCCTATGGCTACACCTTC.

This clone showed up just a few times. As DNA, the CDR3 is TGCGCCAGCAGCCAAACTCCGGGACAGCGCAATTCACCCCTCCACTTT. Its protein is CASSQTPGQRNSPLHF. This chain uses TRBV4-1 with TRBJ1-6; TRBD1 aligns across 7 bases. CDR1 is MGHRA and CDR2 is YSYEKL in the germline V gene. J lost 7 bases, V lost 2 bases, and 8 bases had no gene match. CDR3 size: 16 residues.

This sequence joins TRBV11-3 and TRBJ2-5, with 8 bases aligning to TRBD2. The germline CDR1 and CDR2 sequences are SGHNT and YENEEA. V was pared by 5 bases and J by 2 bases, with 4 bases of the junction left unmatched. This CDR3 region has 14 residues. CDR3 nucleotide sequence: TGTGCCAGCAGCCTCCGGGGGGGGCAAGAGACCCAGTACTTC. Protein: CASSLRGGQETQYF.

The chain couples TRBV30 to TRBJ2-3; D is ambiguous. This CDR3 region has 11 residues. Per germline, CDR1 GTSNPN and CDR2 SVGIG (reference sequence). V lost 0 bases, J lost 5 bases, and 3 bases lay in between. CDR3 sequence reads: CAWSVLDTQYF. The CDR3 DNA sequence: TGTGCCTGGAGTGTACTAGATACGCAGTATTTT. Full variable domain (outside the CDR3, taken from reference TRBV30 and TRBJ2-3): SQTIHQWPATLVQPVGSPLSLECTVEGTSNPNLYWYRQAAGRGLQLLFYSVGIGQISSEVPQNLSASRPQDRQFILSSKKLLLSDSGFYLCAWSVLDTQYFGPGTRLTVL.